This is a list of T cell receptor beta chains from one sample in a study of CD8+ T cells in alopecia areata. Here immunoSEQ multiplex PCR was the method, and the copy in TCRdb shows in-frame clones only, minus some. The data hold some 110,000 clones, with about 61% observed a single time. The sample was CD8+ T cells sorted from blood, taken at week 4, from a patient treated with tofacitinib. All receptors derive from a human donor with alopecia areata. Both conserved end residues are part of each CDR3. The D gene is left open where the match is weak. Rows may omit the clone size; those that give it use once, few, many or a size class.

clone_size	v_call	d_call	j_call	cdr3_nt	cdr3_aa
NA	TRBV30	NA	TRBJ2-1	TGTGCCTGGGAAGGGAGAAGCTCCTACAATGAGCAGTTCTTC	CAWEGRSSYNEQFF
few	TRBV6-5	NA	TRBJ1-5	TGTGCCAGCGGGCTGGCTAGCAATCAGCCCCAGCATTTT	CASGLASNQPQHF
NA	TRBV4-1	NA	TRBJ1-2	TGCGCCAGCAGCCAAAGGGATCAAGCAGACGGGGGCTATGGCTACACCTTC	CASSQRDQADGGYGYTF
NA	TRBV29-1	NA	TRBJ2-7	TGCAGCGCTCTTCGGACAGACTCCTACGAGCAGTACTTC	CSALRTDSYEQYF
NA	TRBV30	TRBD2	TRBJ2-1	TGTGCCTGGAGGGAACTAGCGGGGTTCAATGAGCAGTTCTTC	CAWRELAGFNEQFF
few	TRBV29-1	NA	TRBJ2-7	TGCAGCGTTGAAGATGACGACAGCTACGAGCAGTACTTC	CSVEDDDSYEQYF
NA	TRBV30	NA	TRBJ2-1	TGTGCCTGCCGGTCTAGCTCCTACAATGAGCAGTTCTTC	CACRSSSYNEQFF
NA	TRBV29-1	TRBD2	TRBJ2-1	TGCAGCGTTGAACTGGGACTAGCGGGGGCCCCGTCCGATGAGCAGTTCTTC	CSVELGLAGAPSDEQFF
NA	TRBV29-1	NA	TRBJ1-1	TGCAGCGTTGTAGTAGGGACTGAAGCTTTCTTT	CSVVVGTEAFF
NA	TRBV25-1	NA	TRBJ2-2	TGTGCCAGCAGTGACTGGGCCGGGGAGCTGTTTTTT	CASSDWAGELFF
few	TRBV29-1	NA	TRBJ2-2	TGCAGCGTTGAAAACACCGGGGAGCTGTTTTTT	CSVENTGELFF
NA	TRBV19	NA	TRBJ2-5	TGTGCCAGTAGTATAGGCGGAGATCAAGAGACCCAGTACTTC	CASSIGGDQETQYF
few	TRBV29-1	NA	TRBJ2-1	TGCAGCGTTGAAGTTCTGGACCATGAGCAGTTCTTC	CSVEVLDHEQFF
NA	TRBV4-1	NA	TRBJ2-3	TGCGCCAGCAGCCAAGAGACTAGTGGCCATAGGGATACGCAGTATTTT	CASSQETSGHRDTQYF
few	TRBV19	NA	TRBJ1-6	TGTGCCAGTAGTATCGACAGGCACCCGTTTAATTCACCCCTCCACTTT	CASSIDRHPFNSPLHF
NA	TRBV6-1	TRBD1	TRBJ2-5	TGTGCCAGCAGTGAAGAGGCGGGGACAGGACCAAGGACCCAGTACTTC	CASSEEAGTGPRTQYF
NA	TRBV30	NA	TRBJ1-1	TGTGCCTGGAGTGTCGACAGAGGCACTGAAGCTTTCTTT	CAWSVDRGTEAFF
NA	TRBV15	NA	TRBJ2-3	TGTGCCACCAGCAGATTCCAGGGGGATACGCAGTATTTT	CATSRFQGDTQYF
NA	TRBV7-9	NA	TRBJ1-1	TGTGCCAGCAGCTTATCATCGCAGAGGACTGAAGCTTTCTTT	CASSLSSQRTEAFF
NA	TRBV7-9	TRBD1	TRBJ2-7	TGTGCCAGCAGCTTAACCTGGGGATCTGGGACAGTATCCTACGAGCAGTACTTC	CASSLTWGSGTVSYEQYF
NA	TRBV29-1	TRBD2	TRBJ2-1	TGCAGCGTTGAATGGGGCAGCGGGGGTACCACCTCCTACAATGAGCAGTTCTTC	CSVEWGSGGTTSYNEQFF
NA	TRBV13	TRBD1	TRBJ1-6	TGTGCCAGCAGCTACGGACAGGGGACCGGATCACCCCTCCACTTT	CASSYGQGTGSPLHF
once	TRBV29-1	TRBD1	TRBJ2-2	TGCAGCGTTGTATACCGGGACAGGGGGACCGGGGAGCTGTTTTTT	CSVVYRDRGTGELFF
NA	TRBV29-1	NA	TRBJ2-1	TGCAGCGTTGGAATGGGACCTTACAATGAGCAGTTCTTC	CSVGMGPYNEQFF
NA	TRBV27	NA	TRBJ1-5	TGTGCCAGCAGTTTAGGTGTAAGGCAGCCCCAGCATTTT	CASSLGVRQPQHF
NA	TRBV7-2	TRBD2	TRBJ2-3	TGTGCCAGCTATACTAGCGGTACGCAGTATTTT	CASYTSGTQYF
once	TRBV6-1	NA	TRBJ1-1	TGTGCCAGCAGTGAAAACCAGGGCCTTAAGAACACTGAAGCTTTCTTT	CASSENQGLKNTEAFF
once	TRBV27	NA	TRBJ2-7	TGTGCCAGCAGTACAGGGCAGAGCTCCTACGAGCAGTACTTC	CASSTGQSSYEQYF
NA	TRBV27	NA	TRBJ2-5	TGTGCCAGCAGTTTAGGGGCCTGGGAGACCCAGTACTTC	CASSLGAWETQYF
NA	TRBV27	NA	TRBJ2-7	TGTGCCAGCAGTCCAACCCCCCTCGGAAACGAGCAGTACTTC	CASSPTPLGNEQYF